These T cell receptor beta chains were read from a single sample in a study of control samples from healthy donors and cancer patients. TCRdb keeps only in-frame clones here, not all; method: immunoSEQ multiplex PCR. Among 89,000 or so clones listed, approximately 87% were seen once. The specimen sequenced was blood. Every receptor here comes from a man aged 50 or older in good health. Both conserved end residues are part of each CDR3. A D gene is named only where the DNA matches it firmly. Only some rows state a clone size, as once, few, many or a class for expanded clones.

>TRBJ1-5|.|.|TRBV2
TGTGCCAGCAGTAGGGACCGTTCAAGCAATCAGCCCCAGCATTTT
CASSRDRSSNQPQHF
>TRBJ2-7|.|.|TRBV24-1
TGTGCCACCAGTGACCCCTCAGACAGGCGACCCTACGAGCAGTACTTC
CATSDPSDRRPYEQYF
>TRBJ2-3|few|TRBD1|TRBV11-2
TGTGCCAGCAGCTCCCCCCCAAGACAGGGTACAGATACGCAGTATTTT
CASSSPPRQGTDTQYF
>TRBJ1-2|.|.|TRBV9
TGTGCCAGCAGCGTAGCGTCCGGGGATGGCTACACCTTC
CASSVASGDGYTF
>TRBJ1-4|.|.|TRBV30
TGTGCCTGGAGCGATCCTGGGGGACGAGAAAAACTGTTTTTT
CAWSDPGGREKLFF
>TRBJ2-5|.|TRBD1|TRBV6-5
TGTGCCAGCAGTTGGGACAGGGGTGAGACCCAGTACTTC
CASSWDRGETQYF
>TRBJ1-1|.|TRBD1|TRBV7-2
TGTGCCAGCAGCTTATCGACAGGGGGCTTTACAGCTTTCTTT
CASSLSTGGFTAFF
>TRBJ2-3|.|.|TRBV12-3/TRBV12-4
TGTGCCAGCGGGATCGATGGTGGGGATACGCAGTATTTT
CASGIDGGDTQYF
>TRBJ1-5|.|.|TRBV28
TGTGCCAGCAGCTTTTCCCCAGGGACTAGCAATCAGCCCCAGCATTTT
CASSFSPGTSNQPQHF
>TRBJ2-6|.|.|TRBV5-6
TGTGCCAGCAGCCTGGACCTTACCGGTTCTGGGGCCAACGTCCTGACTTTC
CASSLDLTGSGANVLTF
>TRBJ2-7|.|.|TRBV4-3
TGCGCCAGCAGCCAAGACCTGGTACGCGAGCAGTACTTC
CASSQDLVREQYF
>TRBJ2-1|.|TRBD2|TRBV6-5
TGTGCCAGCAGTTACACCTATAGCGGGAACAATGAGCAGTTCTTC
CASSYTYSGNNEQFF
>TRBJ2-6|.|.|TRBV3-1/TRBV3-2
TGTGCCAGCAGCCAAGATTGGGGTAAAGCCAACGTCCTGACTTTC
CASSQDWGKANVLTF
>TRBJ2-7|once|.|TRBV11-2
TGTGCCAGCAGCCCAGTAGGGAGCTACGAGCAGTACTTC
CASSPVGSYEQYF
>TRBJ2-5|.|.|TRBV12-3/TRBV12-4
TGTGCCAGCAGTTTTGGGGGTAGCGAGACCCAGTACTTC
CASSFGGSETQYF
>TRBJ1-4|.|.|TRBV9
TGTGCCAGCAGCGTACCCATAGGAGGGGGTTATGAAAAACTGTTTTTT
CASSVPIGGGYEKLFF
>TRBJ2-2|.|.|TRBV9
TGTGCCAGCAGTCCAGGGGTTACCACCGGGGAGCTGTTTTTT
CASSPGVTTGELFF
>TRBJ2-2|.|.|TRBV24-1
TGTGCCACCAGCCTGAGATTTGAGGGGGGGCGAAACACCGGGGAGCTGTTTTTT
CATSLRFEGGRNTGELFF
>TRBJ2-5|.|TRBD1|TRBV28
TGTGCCCACTGGGACAGAAACGACCAAGAGACCCAGTACTTC
CAHWDRNDQETQYF
>TRBJ1-1|.|.|TRBV18
TGTGCCAGCTCACCGTCGGGGGGGACTGAAGCTTTCTTT
CASSPSGGTEAFF
>TRBJ1-6|.|.|TRBV12-3/TRBV12-4
TGTGCCAGCAGTTTAAACAGGAATTCACCCCTCCACTTT
CASSLNRNSPLHF
>TRBJ2-7|.|.|TRBV21-1
TGTGCCAGCAGCAAAGGGCGGGACTTCCTCTCCTACGAGCAGTACTTC
CASSKGRDFLSYEQYF
>TRBJ1-1|.|TRBD1|TRBV30
TGTGCCTGGAGCCTGATCGGGACAGCTGAAGCTTTCTTT
CAWSLIGTAEAFF
>TRBJ1-3|.|.|TRBV6-6
TGTGCCAGCACCTCTAGCGGGGGGCTGACTGGAAACACCATATATTTT
CASTSSGGLTGNTIYF
>TRBJ2-5|.|TRBD2|TRBV5-1
TGCGCCAGCAGCTTAGCGGGGGGGCAAGAGACCCAGTACTTC
CASSLAGGQETQYF